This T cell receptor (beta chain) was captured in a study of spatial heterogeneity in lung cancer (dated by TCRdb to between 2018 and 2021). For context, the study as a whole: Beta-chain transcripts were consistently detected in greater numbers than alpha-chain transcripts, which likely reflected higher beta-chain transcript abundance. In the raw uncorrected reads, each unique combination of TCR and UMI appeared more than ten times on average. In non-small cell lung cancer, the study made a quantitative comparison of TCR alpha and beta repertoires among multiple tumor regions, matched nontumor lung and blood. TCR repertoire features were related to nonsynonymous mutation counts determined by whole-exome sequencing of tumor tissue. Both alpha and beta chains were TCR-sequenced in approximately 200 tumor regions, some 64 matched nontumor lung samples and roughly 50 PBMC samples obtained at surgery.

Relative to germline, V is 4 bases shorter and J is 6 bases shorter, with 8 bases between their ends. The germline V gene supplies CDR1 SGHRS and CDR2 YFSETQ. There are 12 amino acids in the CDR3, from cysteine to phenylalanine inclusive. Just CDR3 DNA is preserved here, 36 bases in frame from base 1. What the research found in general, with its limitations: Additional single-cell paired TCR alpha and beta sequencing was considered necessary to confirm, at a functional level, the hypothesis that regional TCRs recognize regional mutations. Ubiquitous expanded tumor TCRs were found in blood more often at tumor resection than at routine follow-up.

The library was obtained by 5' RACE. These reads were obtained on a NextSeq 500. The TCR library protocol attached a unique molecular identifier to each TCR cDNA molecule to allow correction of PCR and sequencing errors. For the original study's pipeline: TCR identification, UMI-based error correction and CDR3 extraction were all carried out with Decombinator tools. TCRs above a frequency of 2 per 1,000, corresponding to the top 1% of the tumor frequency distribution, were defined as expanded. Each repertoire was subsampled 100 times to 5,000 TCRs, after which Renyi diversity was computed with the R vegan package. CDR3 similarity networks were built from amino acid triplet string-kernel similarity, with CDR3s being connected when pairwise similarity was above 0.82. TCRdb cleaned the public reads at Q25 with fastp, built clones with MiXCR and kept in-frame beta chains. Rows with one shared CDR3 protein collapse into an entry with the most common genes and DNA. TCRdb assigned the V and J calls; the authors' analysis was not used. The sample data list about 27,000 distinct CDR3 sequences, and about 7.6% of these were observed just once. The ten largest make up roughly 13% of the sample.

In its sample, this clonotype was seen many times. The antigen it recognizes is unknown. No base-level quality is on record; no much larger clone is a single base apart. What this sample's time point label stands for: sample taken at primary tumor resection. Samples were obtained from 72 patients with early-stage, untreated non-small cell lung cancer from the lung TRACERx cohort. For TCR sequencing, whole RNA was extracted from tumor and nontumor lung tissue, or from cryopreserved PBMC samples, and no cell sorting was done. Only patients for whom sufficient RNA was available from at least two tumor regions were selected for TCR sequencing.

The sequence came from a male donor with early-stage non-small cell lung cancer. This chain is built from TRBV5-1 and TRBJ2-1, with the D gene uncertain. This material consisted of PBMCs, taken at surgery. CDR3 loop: CASSLGSNEQFF. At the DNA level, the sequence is TGCGCCAGCAGCCTGGGCAGCAATGAGCAGTTCTTC.